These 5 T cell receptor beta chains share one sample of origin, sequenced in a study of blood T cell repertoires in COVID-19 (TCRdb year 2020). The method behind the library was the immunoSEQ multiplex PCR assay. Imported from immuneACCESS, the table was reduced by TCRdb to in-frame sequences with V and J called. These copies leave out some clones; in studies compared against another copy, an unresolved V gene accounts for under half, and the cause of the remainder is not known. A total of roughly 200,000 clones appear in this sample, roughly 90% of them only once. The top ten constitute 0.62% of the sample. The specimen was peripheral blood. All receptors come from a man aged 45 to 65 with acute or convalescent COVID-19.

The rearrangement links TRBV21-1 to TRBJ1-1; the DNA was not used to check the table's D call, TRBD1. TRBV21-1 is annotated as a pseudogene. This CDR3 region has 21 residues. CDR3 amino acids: CASIPRPGQGNRTAEFDEAFF. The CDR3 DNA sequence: TGTGCCAGTATTCCGAGACCGGGACAGGGGAATCGAACAGCGGAGTTTGATGAAGCTTTCTTT.

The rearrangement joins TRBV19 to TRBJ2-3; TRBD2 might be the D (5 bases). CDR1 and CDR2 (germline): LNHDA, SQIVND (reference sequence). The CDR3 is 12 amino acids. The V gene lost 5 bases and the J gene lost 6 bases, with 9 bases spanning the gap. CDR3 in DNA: TGTGCCAGTAGTCCTCGAGGGGATACGCAGTATTTT. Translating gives CASSPRGDTQYF.

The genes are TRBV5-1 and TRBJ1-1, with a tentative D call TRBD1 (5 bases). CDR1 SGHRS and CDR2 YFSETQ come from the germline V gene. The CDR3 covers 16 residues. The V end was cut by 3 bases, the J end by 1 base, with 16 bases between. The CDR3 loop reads CASSSEEGTPNTEAFF. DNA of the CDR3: TGCGCCAGCAGCTCGGAGGAGGGGACCCCGAACACTGAAGCTTTCTTT.

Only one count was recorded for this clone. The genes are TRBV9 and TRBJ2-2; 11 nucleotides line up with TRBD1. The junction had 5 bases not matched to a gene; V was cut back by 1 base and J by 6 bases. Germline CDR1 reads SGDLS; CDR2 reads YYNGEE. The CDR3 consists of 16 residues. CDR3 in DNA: TGTGCCAGCAGCGTATCCGGGACAGGGGGGGCCGGGGAGCTGTTTTTT. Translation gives CASSVSGTGGAGELFF.

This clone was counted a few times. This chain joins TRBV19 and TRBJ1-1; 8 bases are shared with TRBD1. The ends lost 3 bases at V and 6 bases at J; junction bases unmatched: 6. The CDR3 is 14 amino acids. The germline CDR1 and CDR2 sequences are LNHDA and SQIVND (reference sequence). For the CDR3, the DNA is TGTGCCAGTAGTATCCCGGGACAGGTCTCTGAAGCTTTCTTT. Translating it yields CASSIPGQVSEAFF.